This TCR beta chain was profiled in a study of T cells after posttransplantation cyclophosphamide. A word on this clone: Its antigen remains unknown.

Trimming at V came to 4 bases and at J to 5 bases, leaving 4 bases not matched to a gene. The CDR3 spans 14 residues. Germline loops: CDR1 SGDLS, CDR2 YYNGEE. Busulfan-fludarabine conditioning, marrow transplant, and cyclophosphamide on days +3 and +4 were administered. Libraries were prepared by immunoSEQ multiplex PCR; TCRdb keeps only in-frame clonotypes and omits some of them. The table records a few thousand clones, about 70% of them present only once. General study points: TRB overlap between skin or GI tissue T cells and blood was limited. TRB clonality was highly associated with recipient CMV seropositivity and reactivation.

Sample: CD8+ T cells sorted from PBMCs, taken around 1,100 days after allogeneic stem cell transplant with posttransplant cyclophosphamide. The TCR comes from a female patient between 40 and 55 years old who received an allogeneic stem cell transplant from a related donor, was CMV-positive, and had no GVHD. Part of the T cell pool may stem from the graft donor. The chain carries TRBV9 and TRBJ1-5; 9 bases match TRBD1. CDR3 protein: CASSRTGVDQPQHF. CDR3 bases: TGTGCCAGCAGCAGGACAGGGGTAGATCAGCCCCAGCATTTT.